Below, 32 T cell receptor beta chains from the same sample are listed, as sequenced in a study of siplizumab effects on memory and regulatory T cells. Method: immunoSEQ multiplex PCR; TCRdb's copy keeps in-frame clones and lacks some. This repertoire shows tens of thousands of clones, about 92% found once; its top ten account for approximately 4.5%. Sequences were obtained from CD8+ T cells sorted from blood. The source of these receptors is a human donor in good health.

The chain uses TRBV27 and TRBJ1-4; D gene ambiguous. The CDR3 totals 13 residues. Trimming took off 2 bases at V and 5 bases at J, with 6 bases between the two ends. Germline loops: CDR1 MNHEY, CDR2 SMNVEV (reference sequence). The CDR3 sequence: CASSLTWNEKLFF. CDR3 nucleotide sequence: TGTGCCAGCAGTTTAACGTGGAATGAAAAACTGTTTTTT.

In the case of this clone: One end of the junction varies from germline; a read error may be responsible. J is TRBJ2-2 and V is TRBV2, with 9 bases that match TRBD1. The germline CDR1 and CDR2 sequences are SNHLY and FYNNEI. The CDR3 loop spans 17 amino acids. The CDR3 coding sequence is TGTGCCAGCAGTGAAGCCGGGACAGGGCCCGAACACCGGGGAGCTGTTTTT. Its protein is CASSEAGTGPEHRGAVF.

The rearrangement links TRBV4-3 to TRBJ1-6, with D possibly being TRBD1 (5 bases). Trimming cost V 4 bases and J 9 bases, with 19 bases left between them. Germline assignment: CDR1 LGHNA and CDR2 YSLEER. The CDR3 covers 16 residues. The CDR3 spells CASSPFFMGTFSPLHF. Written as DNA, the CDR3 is TGCGCCAGCAGCCCGTTCTTCATGGGGACGTTTTCACCCCTCCACTTT.

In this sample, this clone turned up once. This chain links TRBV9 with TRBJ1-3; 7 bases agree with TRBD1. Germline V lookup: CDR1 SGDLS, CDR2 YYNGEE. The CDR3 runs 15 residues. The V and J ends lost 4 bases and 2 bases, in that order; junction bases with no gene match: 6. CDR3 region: CASSPQGDTGNTIYF. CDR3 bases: TGTGCCAGCAGCCCCCAGGGGGACACTGGAAACACCATATATTTT.

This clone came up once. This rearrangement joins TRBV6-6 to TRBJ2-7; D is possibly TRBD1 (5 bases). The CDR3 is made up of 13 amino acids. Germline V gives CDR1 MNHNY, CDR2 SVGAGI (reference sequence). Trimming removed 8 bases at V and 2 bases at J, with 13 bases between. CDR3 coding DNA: TGTGCCAGCGGGGCGCAGGTGACCTACGAGCAGTACTTC. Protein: CASGAQVTYEQYF.

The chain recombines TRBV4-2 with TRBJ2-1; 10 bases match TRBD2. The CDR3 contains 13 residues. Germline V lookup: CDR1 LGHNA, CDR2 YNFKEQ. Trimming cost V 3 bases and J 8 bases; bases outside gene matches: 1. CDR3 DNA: TGTGCCAGCAGCCATGGGACTAGCGATGAGCAGTTCTTC. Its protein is CASSHGTSDEQFF.

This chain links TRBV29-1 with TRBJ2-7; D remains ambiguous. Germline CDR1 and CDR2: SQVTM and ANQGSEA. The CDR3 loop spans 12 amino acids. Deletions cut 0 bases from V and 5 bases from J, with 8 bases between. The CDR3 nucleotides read TGCAGCGTTGAAGAGGGGAATAACGAGCAGTACTTC. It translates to CSVEEGNNEQYF.

Written as DNA, the CDR3 is TGTGCCAGCAGTTACCTACAGGGAAACGAGCAGTACTTC. Translation: CASSYLQGNEQYF. The V gene is TRBV27, the J gene TRBJ2-7, with D maybe TRBD1 (6 bases). CDR1 and CDR2 from the germline V gene are MNHEY and SMNVEV (reference sequence). V was trimmed by 4 bases and J by 5 bases, leaving 12 bases between them. The CDR3 contains 13 residues.

The CDR3 sequence is CASRWTDGQPQHF. Written as DNA, the CDR3 is TGTGCCAGCAGATGGACAGACGGTCAGCCCCAGCATTTT. J is TRBJ1-5 and V is TRBV27; TRBD1 is a possible D gene (6 bases). The CDR3 contains 13 residues. V lost 6 bases to trimming and J lost 6 bases, with 12 bases between them. Germline CDR1 MNHEY, CDR2 SMNVEV (reference sequence).

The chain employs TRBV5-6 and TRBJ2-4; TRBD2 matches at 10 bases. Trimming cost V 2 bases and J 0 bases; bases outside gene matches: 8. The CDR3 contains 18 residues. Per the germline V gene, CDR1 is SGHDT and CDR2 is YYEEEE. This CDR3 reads CASSFVLAGDLAKNIQYF. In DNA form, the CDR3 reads TGTGCCAGCAGCTTTGTGCTAGCGGGGGATTTAGCCAAAAACATTCAGTACTTC.

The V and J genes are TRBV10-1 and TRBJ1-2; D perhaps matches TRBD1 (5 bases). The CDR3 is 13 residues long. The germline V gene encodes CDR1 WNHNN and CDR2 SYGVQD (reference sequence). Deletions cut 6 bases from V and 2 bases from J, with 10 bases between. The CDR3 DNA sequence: TGCGCCAGCAGGGGGCAGGTCAACTATGGCTACACCTTC. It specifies CASRGQVNYGYTF.

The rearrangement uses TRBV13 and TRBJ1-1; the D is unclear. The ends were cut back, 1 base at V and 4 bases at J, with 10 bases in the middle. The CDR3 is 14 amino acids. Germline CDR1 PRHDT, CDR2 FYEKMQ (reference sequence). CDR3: CASSLVPVGTEAFF. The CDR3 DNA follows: TGTGCCAGCAGCTTAGTTCCGGTGGGCACTGAAGCTTTCTTT.

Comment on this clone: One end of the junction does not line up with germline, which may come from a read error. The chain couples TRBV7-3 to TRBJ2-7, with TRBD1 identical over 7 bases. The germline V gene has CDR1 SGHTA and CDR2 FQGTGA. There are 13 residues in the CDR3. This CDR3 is CASSQTGSYEQYF. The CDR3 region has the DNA TGCGCCAGCAGCCAGACAGGGTCCTACGAGCAGTACTTC.

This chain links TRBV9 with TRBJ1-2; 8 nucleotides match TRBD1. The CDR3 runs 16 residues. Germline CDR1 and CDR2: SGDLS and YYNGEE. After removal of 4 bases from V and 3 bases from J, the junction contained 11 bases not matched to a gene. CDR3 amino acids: CASSPPKTGAHYGYTF. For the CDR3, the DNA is TGTGCCAGCAGCCCACCCAAGACAGGGGCTCACTATGGCTACACCTTC.

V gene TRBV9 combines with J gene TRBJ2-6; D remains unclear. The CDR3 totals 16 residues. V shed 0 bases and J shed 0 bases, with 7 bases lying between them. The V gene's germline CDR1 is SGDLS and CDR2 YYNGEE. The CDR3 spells CASSVGSGSGANVLTF. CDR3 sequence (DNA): TGTGCCAGCAGCGTAGGTTCAGGCTCTGGGGCCAACGTCCTGACTTTC.

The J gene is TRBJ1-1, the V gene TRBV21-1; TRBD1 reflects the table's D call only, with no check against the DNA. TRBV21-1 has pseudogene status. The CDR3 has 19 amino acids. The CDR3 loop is CASSINAGTGGKRNTEAFF. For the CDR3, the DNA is TGTGCCAGCAGTATAAACGCCGGGACAGGGGGCAAGAGGAACACTGAAGCTTTCTTT.

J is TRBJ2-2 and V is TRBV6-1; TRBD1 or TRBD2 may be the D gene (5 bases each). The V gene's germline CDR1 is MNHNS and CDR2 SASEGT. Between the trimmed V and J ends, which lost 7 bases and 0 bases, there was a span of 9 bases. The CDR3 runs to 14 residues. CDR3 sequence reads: CASTGTPNTGELFF. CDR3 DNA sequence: TGTGCCAGCACCGGGACCCCGAACACCGGGGAGCTGTTTTTT.

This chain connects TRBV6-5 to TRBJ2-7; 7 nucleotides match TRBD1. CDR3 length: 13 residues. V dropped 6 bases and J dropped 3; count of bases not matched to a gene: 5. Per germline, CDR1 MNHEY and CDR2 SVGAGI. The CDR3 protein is CASSPGQIYEQYF. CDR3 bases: TGTGCCAGCAGCCCGGGACAGATCTACGAGCAGTACTTC.

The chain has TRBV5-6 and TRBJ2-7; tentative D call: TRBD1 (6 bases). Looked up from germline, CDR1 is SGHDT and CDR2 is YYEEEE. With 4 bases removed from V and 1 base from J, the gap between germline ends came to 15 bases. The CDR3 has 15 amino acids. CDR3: CASSQDRYLSYEQYF. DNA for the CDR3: TGTGCCAGCAGCCAGGACAGATACCTATCCTACGAGCAGTACTTC.

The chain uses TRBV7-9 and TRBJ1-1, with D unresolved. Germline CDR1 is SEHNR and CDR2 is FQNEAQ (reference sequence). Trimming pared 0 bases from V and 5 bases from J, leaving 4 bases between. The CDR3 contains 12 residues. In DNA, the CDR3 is TGTGCCAGCAGCTTAGCGTCGACTGAAGCTTTCTTT. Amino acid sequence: CASSLASTEAFF.

The CDR3 region is CASSYHRDITKPLHF. The CDR3 DNA reads as TGTGCCAGCAGTTATCACCGGGACATAACCAAACCCCTCCACTTT. J is TRBJ1-6 and V is TRBV6-7, with D possibly matching TRBD1 (6 bases). TRBV6-7 counts as an open reading frame of uncertain function. CDR3 length: 15 amino acids. The ends were cut back, 3 bases at V and 12 bases at J, with 18 bases in the middle.

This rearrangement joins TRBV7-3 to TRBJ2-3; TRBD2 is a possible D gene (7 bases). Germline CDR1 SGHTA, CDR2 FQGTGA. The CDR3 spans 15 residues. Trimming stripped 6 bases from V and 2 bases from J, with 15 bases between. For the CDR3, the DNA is TGTGCCAGCAGTCCGCGCGGGGGCCTCACAGATACGCAGTATTTT. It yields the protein CASSPRGGLTDTQYF.

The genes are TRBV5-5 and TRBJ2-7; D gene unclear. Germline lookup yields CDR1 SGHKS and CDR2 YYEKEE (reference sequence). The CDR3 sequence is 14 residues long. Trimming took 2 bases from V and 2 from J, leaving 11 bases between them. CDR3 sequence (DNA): TGTGCCAGCAGCTTAGGGCAGACTCCCTACGAGCAGTACTTC. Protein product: CASSLGQTPYEQYF.

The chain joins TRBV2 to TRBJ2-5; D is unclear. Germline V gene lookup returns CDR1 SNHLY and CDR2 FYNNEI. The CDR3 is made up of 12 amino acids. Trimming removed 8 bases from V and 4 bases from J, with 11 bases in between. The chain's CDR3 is CASANGRETQYF. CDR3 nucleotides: TGTGCCAGCGCCAACGGAAGAGAGACCCAGTACTTC. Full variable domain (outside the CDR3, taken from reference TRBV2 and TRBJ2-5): EPEVTQTPSHQVTQMGQEVILRCVPISNHLYFYWYRQILGQKVEFLVSFYNNEISEKSEIFDDQFSVERPDGSNFTLKIRSTKLEDSAMYFCASANGRETQYFGPGTRLLVL.

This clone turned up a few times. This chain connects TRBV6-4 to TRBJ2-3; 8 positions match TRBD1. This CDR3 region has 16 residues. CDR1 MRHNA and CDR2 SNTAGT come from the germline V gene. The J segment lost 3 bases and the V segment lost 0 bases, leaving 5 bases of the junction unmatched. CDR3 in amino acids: CASSDSTGAGTDTQYF. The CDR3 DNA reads TGTGCCAGCAGTGACTCGACAGGGGCGGGTACAGATACGCAGTATTTT.

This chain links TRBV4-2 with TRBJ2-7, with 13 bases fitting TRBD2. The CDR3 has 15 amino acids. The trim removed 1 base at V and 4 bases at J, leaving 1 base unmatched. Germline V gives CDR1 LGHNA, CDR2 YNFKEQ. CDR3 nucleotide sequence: TGTGCCAGCAGCCAAGTACTAGCGGGGGGGTACGAGCAGTACTTC. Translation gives CASSQVLAGGYEQYF.

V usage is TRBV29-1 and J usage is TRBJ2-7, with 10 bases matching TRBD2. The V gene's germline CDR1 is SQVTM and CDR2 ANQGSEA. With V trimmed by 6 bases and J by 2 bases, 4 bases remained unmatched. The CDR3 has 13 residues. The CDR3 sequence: CSVDLAGAYEQYF. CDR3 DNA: TGCAGCGTAGATCTAGCGGGGGCCTACGAGCAGTACTTC.

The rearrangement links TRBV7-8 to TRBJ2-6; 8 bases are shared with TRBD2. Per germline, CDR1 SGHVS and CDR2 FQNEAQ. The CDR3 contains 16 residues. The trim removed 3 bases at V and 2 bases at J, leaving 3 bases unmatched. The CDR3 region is CASSFRGGAGANVLTF. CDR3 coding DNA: TGTGCCAGCAGCTTTCGGGGGGGTGCTGGGGCCAACGTCCTGACTTTC.

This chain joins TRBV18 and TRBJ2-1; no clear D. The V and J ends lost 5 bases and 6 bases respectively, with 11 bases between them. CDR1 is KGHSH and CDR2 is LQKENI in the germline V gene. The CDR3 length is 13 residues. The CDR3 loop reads CASSITAPNEQFF. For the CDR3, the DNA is TGTGCCAGCTCAATTACAGCACCCAATGAGCAGTTCTTC.

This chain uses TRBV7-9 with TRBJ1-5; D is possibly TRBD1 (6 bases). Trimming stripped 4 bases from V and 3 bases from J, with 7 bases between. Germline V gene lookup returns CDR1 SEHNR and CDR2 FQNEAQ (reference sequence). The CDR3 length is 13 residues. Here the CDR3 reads CASSSGANQPQHF. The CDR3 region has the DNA TGTGCCAGCAGCTCAGGGGCCAATCAGCCCCAGCATTTT.

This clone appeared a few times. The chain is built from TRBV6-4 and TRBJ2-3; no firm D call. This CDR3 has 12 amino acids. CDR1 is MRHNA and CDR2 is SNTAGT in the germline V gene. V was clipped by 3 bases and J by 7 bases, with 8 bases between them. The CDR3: CASSDQLNTQYF. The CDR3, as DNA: TGTGCCAGCAGTGATCAGCTTAATACGCAGTATTTT.

CDR3 sequence (DNA): TGTGCCAGCAGCCCTGGAGGAGGGGTCAGCAATCAGCCCCAGCATTTT. It yields the protein CASSPGGGVSNQPQHF. The V gene is TRBV5-6, the J gene TRBJ1-5; tentative D call: TRBD1 (5 bases). Germline V gene sequence: CDR1 SGHDT, CDR2 YYEEEE. With 4 bases removed from V and 1 base from J, the gap between germline ends came to 15 bases. This CDR3 is built from 16 residues.